This T cell receptor (beta chain) was identified during a study of T cells after yellow fever vaccination. Production of TCR cDNA was by 5'RACE template switching, which also added a universal primer site and UMIs. Via MiXCR, TCRdb re-called the 5' RACE reads, giving one row per CDR3 protein. The sample carries roughly 340,000 distinct CDR3 sequences, over 8% recorded once. Study findings and constraints: Booster samples showed a return of most primary-vaccination clones (around 96% CD4, over 70% CD8). The secondary response was weaker but peaked faster, day 5 versus 15.

This clonotype was observed at least ten times. Its target is unknown. Germline CDR1 is LGHNA and CDR2 is YNFKEQ. The length of the CDR3 is 15 residues. The V end was cut by 0 bases, the J end by 2 bases, with 11 bases between. The material sequenced was PBMCs, taken on the day of the first yellow fever vaccination. The chain couples TRBV4-2 to TRBJ2-7, with D possibly TRBD2 on 7 matching bases. The sequence came from a man younger than 35 who received the YFV17D yellow fever vaccine. Written as DNA, the CDR3 is TGTGCCAGCAGCCAAGATCGGGGGGCCCCCTACGAGCAGTACTTC. Translated, it gives CASSQDRGAPYEQYF.